This T cell receptor (beta chain) appears in the sequencing data of a study of Tregs in tolerant kidney transplant recipients. The repertoire was sequenced with immunoSEQ multiplex PCR; TCRdb's copy has only in-frame clones and lacks some. The sample has 100,000 to 120,000 clones, roughly 90% seen once. Thawed PBMCs were FACS-sorted into unstimulated CD4+CD25+CD127- regulatory T cells, CD4+CD25- non-regulatory cells, CD4 and CD8 cells. The germline gives CDR1 GTSNPN, CDR2 SVGIG (reference sequence). The CDR3 is 15 amino acids. V was cut by 0 bases and J by 6 bases, with 15 bases left in between. The clonotype was recovered from a human donor who received a combined kidney and bone marrow transplant. The chain uses TRBV30 and TRBJ2-1, with D possibly being TRBD1 (5 bases). The sample was CD4+ T cells from blood, taken before the transplant. CDR3 nucleotides: TGTGCCTGGAGTGTCAGGGTTGGGATTGGCAATGAGCAGTTCTTC. Translated, it gives CAWSVRVGIGNEQFF.